This paragraph covers one TCR beta chain sequence. This clonotype was seen more than once but under ten times. What antigen it recognizes has not been identified. It has no much larger one-base neighbor in the sample; base qualities were not kept. The method was RACE. The sample was run on a NextSeq 500. During library preparation, unique molecular identifiers were attached to individual cDNA molecules so that TCRs could be counted in a quantitative, reproducible way. The study's own analysis went as follows. A median of about 89,000 TCRs per sample was observed, with a range of roughly 23,224 to 750,000. The Decombinator software suite was used to annotate V, J and CDR3 in the TCR reads. To make PS versus PT1 abundance plots, every sample was subsampled to the same number of TCRs (28,000). Expanded TCRs were defined as absent before sensitization and observed at least eight times at the 2-week time point. The public sequencing data were trimmed at Q25 with fastp and processed into clonotypes with MiXCR by TCRdb, which kept only in-frame beta chains. For every CDR3 protein sequence, its rows merge into one entry that carries the most common genes and DNA. TCRdb's processing, not the authors' own work, is the source of the V and J calls. The sample profile shows 55,000 to 75,000 distinct CDR3 sequences; approximately 6.5% of them were found once. Under 4.5% of the sample comes from the top ten.

This sample is drawn from a study of human T cells and chemical hapten exposure (dated by TCRdb to about 2021). Regarding the study in general: Libraries were pooled for sequencing, and per-sample TCR yields varied mainly because of small differences in library volumes within the pool. Each blood RNA sample was used to sequence both TCR alpha and TCR beta chains. Peripheral blood TCR repertoire changes were tracked in vivo in alopecia patients during primary and secondary sensitization to the hapten diphenylcyclopropenone (DPC). General findings and caveats noted by the study authors: After repeated subsampling, the strength of the expansion versus patch-test correlation and the threshold at which it became significant changed. DPC sensitization did not change the number of TCRs with a frequency above 1 in 1000, and there was no evidence of changes in global repertoire structure.

The intended sense of this specimen's time point label: healthy volunteer bleed at 6 weeks. Total RNA was isolated from unfractionated whole blood collected in Tempus Blood RNA tubes. Four or five healthy volunteers acted as controls for TCR sequencing and had blood drawn at day 0, 2 weeks and 6 weeks. The V and J ends are trimmed by 6 bases and 10 bases, leaving 11 bases between them. The germline V gene encodes CDR1 MDHEN and CDR2 SYDVKM. Inclusive of the bounding cysteine and phenylalanine, the CDR3 is 11 residues long. The retained sequence is limited to the CDR3, 33 bases, with the frame set at the first base.

The sample taken for sequencing was whole blood. This TCR was recovered from a female donor in good health. Some clones in this sample may be carry-over from other donors' samples. Here the chain combines TRBV28 and TRBJ2-3, with no reliable assignment of the D segment. This receptor has the CDR3 CASRSPGAQYF. The nucleotide sequence is given as TGTGCCAGCAGATCCCCTGGGGCGCAGTATTTT.